This T cell receptor (beta chain) stems from a study of blood T cell repertoires in COVID-19 (TCRdb year 2020). For context, the study as a whole: The collaborator samples originated in the United States, Italy and Spain and spanned the acute and convalescent phases of COVID-19. The material from the prospective study consisted of cDNA or gDNA derived from T cells, B-cell-depleted T cells, or PBMCs. Deeply sampled blood TCRbeta repertoires from subjects exposed to, actively infected with, or recovered from COVID-19 were included in the dataset. The repertoires were made available in a free public database intended to serve as a resource for research on the immune response to SARS-CoV-2. The samples were drawn from the first 160 participants of the ongoing ImmuneRACE study and from under 1,500 subjects provided by 6 global collaborators. A de-identified subject ID, COVID-19 status, age in years and sex were almost always included in the sample metadata. Where available, HLA class I and class II types were obtained from metadata supplied by the sample provider rather than from assay-based typing. The study at large found these results: The amount of clinical and demographic metadata varied by source and participant and was provided uncurated.

Trimming costs V 2 bases and J 5 bases, and their ends lie 13 bases apart. Inclusive of the bounding cysteine and phenylalanine, the CDR3 is 15 residues long. The retained sequence is limited to the CDR3, 45 bases, with the frame set at the first base. Based on the germline V gene, the CDR1 and CDR2 sequences are LGHNT and FRNRAP. Samples from volunteer blood donors who had recovered from COVID-19 were contributed by a second Seattle source. The collaborating institutions used their own protocols to collect whole blood in K2EDTA tubes. For TCRbeta analysis, collaborators shipped samples in one of three forms: frozen whole blood, isolated PBMCs, or DNA extracted from either of those sample types. Details on this clone: This clone's antigen is unknown. No base-level quality is on record; no much larger clone is a single base apart.

The immunoSEQ Assay, a bias-controlled multiplex PCR, was used to amplify TCRbeta CDR3 regions from genomic DNA. Per the authors' processing: Within the assay, amplification of reference gene primers was used to estimate how many nucleated cells each sample contained. To quantify the absolute abundance of each unique TCRbeta CDR3 rearrangement, sequence reads were collapsed and filtered. Productive Simpson clonality was computed per sample as the square root of Simpson's diversity index over productive rearrangements. As stored in TCRdb, this immuneACCESS dataset retains in-frame rearrangements with V and J assigned. A fraction of the clones does not appear; measured against another copy, unresolved V genes explain less than half of the discrepancy, and the remainder lacks a known reason. V, J and clone size are taken as reported in that table, and D and trimming were inferred from the DNA itself. This sample lists 170,000 or so clones; 89% were detected once. The top ten clonotypes cover around 1.9% of the sample.

In this chain, TRBV12-5 is recombined with TRBJ2-1, with the D gene not confidently named. This receptor was obtained from a man younger than 30 who had recovered from COVID-19. The sequenced material came from peripheral blood. The encoded CDR3 is CASGLSSKLHNEQFF. The sequenced DNA is TGTGCTAGTGGTTTGTCTTCCAAACTCCACAATGAGCAGTTCTTC. With the portions outside the CDR3 filled from the reference TRBV12-5 and TRBJ2-1 genes, the complete variable region becomes DARVTQTPRHKVTEMGQEVTMRCQPILGHNTVFWYRQTMMQGLELLAYFRNRAPLDDSGMPKDRFSAEMPDATLATLKIQPSEPRDSAVYFCASGLSSKLHNEQFFGPGTRLTVL.